These T cell receptor beta chains were read from a single sample in a study of T cells in tuberculosis. Profiling relied on immunoSEQ multiplex PCR, and the TCRdb table lists in-frame clones only, not all of them. The sample consists of approximately 40,000 clones, roughly 94% of them appearing once. The specimen was PBMCs, collected at tuberculosis diagnosis. The source is an adult with tuberculosis. Both conserved end residues are part of each CDR3. Each record gives: D gene, clone size, J gene, V gene, CDR3 protein, CDR3 DNA. The D gene is left open where the match is weak. Some rows mark clone size as missing; the rest say once, few, many or name a class of expanded clone.

.,.,TRBJ2-7,TRBV2,CASSKSLDYSYEQYF,TGTGCCAGCAGTAAAAGTCTCGACTACTCCTACGAGCAGTACTTC
.,.,TRBJ2-7,TRBV25-1,CASSGLPGLGEQYF,TGTGCCAGCAGTGGACTTCCGGGTCTTGGCGAGCAGTACTTC
TRBD1,.,TRBJ1-2,TRBV4-3,CASSLETGKNYGYTF,TGCGCCAGCAGCCTCGAGACAGGGAAGAACTATGGCTACACCTTC
.,.,TRBJ1-6,TRBV5-8,CASSLRLGSNSPLHF,TGTGCCAGCAGCTTGAGGCTGGGCAGCAATTCACCCCTCCACTTT
TRBD1,once,TRBJ1-2,TRBV29-1,CSVERDRSNGYTF,TGCAGCGTTGAGCGGGACAGGTCAAATGGCTACACCTTC
.,.,TRBJ2-3,TRBV6-5,CASSLRDTQYF,TGTGCCAGCAGTTTGAGGGATACGCAGTATTTT
TRBD1,.,TRBJ2-7,TRBV5-5,CASSRNTGGLEQYF,TGTGCCAGCAGCAGAAACACAGGGGGGCTTGAGCAGTACTTC
.,.,TRBJ1-1,TRBV21-1,CASSKVGAKLNTEAFF,TGTGCCAGCAGCAAAGTGGGGGCGAAGCTGAACACTGAAGCTTTCTTT
TRBD1,.,TRBJ1-3,TRBV5-1,CASSLSFFTGAGNTIYF,TGCGCCAGCAGCTTGTCCTTCTTTACAGGGGCTGGAAACACCATATATTTT
.,.,TRBJ1-3,TRBV7-8,CASSLVAGHSGNTIYF,TGTGCCAGCAGCTTAGTGGCAGGTCACTCTGGAAACACCATATATTTT
.,.,TRBJ1-6,TRBV27,CASSLKGVSSYNSPLHF,TGTGCCAGCAGCCTCAAAGGGGTTAGCTCCTATAATTCACCCCTCCACTTT
.,.,TRBJ1-6,TRBV27,CATQRVSYNSPLHF,TGTGCCACCCAGCGGGTCTCCTATAATTCACCCCTCCACTTT
.,.,TRBJ1-1,TRBV5-8,CASSLRVNTEAFF,TGTGCCAGCAGCTTGAGAGTGAACACTGAAGCTTTCTTT
TRBD1,.,TRBJ1-5,TRBV2,CASTAGTEPNQPQHF,TGTGCCAGCACCGCCGGGACAGAGCCAAATCAGCCCCAGCATTTT
.,.,TRBJ2-2,TRBV19,CASMGRSHQGTGELFF,TGTGCCAGTATGGGGCGCAGCCACCAGGGCACCGGGGAGCTGTTTTTT
.,.,TRBJ1-2,TRBV18,CASSPGRVVGYTF,TGTGCCAGCTCACCGGGCAGGGTTGTAGGCTACACCTTC
TRBD1,.,TRBJ1-6,TRBV19,CASRTGDSPLHF,TGTGCCAGTAGAACAGGGGATTCACCCCTCCACTTT
.,.,TRBJ1-2,TRBV28,CASGQLYGYTF,TGTGCCAGCGGGCAGCTCTATGGCTACACCTTC
.,.,TRBJ1-4,TRBV12-5,CASGSYPNPTENEKLFF,TGTGCTAGTGGTTCTTACCCGAACCCGACAGAGAATGAAAAACTGTTTTTT
TRBD1,.,TRBJ1-1,TRBV29-1,CSVDDRGREAFF,TGCAGCGTCGATGACAGGGGAAGAGAAGCTTTCTTT
.,.,TRBJ2-7,TRBV28,CASFGPTREQYF,TGTGCCAGCTTTGGTCCCACGCGGGAGCAGTACTTC
.,.,TRBJ2-7,TRBV4-1,CASSQDLLLEQYF,TGCGCCAGCAGCCAAGATCTCCTTCTGGAGCAGTACTTC
TRBD1,once,TRBJ2-7,TRBV28,CASSLQGASYEQYF,TGTGCCAGCAGTTTACAGGGGGCCTCCTACGAGCAGTACTTC
TRBD1,.,TRBJ1-4,TRBV5-1,CASSLGQGNEKLFF,TGCGCCAGCAGCTTGGGACAGGGAAATGAAAAACTGTTTTTT
.,.,TRBJ1-2,TRBV27,CASNPRWGSNYGYTF,TGTGCCAGCAATCCTAGGTGGGGCTCCAACTATGGCTACACCTTC
TRBD1,.,TRBJ1-3,TRBV15,CATSRSWTGNSGNTIYF,TGTGCCACCAGCAGATCCTGGACAGGGAACTCTGGAAACACCATATATTTT
.,.,TRBJ1-3,TRBV5-6,CASTSGAEGNTIYF,TGTGCCAGCACATCAGGGGCGGAGGGAAACACCATATATTTT
TRBD2,once,TRBJ2-2,TRBV4-1,CASSQRLAGDTGELFF,TGCGCCAGCAGCCAAAGACTAGCGGGAGACACCGGGGAGCTGTTTTTT
TRBD1,.,TRBJ1-5,TRBV18,CASSPDRGGQPQHF,TGTGCCAGCTCGCCTGACAGGGGTGGTCAGCCCCAGCATTTT